This TCR beta chain was sequenced for a study of blood T cell repertoires in COVID-19. Generated by immunoSEQ multiplex PCR, the TCRdb table keeps only in-frame clones and is missing some. The repertoire holds some 150,000 clones, with 85% as singletons. CDR3 size: 12 residues. V dropped 8 bases and J dropped 0 bases, with 2 bases sitting between them. Germline loops: CDR1 LNHDA, CDR2 SQIVND (reference sequence). Two negative PCRs, clearance, or symptom resolution had been documented for recovered Cohort 3 donors. Specimen: PBMCs or T cells enriched from blood (not recorded which). The chain uses TRBV19 and TRBJ2-6, with unresolved D. This clonotype was sampled from a woman aged 40 to 50 who had recovered from COVID-19. The CDR3 bases are TGTGCCAGTCGCTCTGGGGCCAACGTCCTGACTTTC. As protein: CASRSGANVLTF.